This T cell receptor (beta chain) was retrieved from a study of beta chain features in type 1 diabetes. The CDR3 spans 14 residues. Germline CDR1 SGHNT, CDR2 YYREEE (reference sequence). V lost 0 bases to trimming and J lost 3 bases, with 9 bases between them. The study, taken as a whole, reports: All four CD4+ subsets from Type 1 diabetes patients carried moderately but significantly shorter TCRB CDR3s. Healthy donors had naive, central memory and Treg TCRB repertoires that appeared less similar than those seen among patients.

A word on this clone: Its antigen is currently unknown.

It was one heparinised blood draw, averaging around 120 mL, that each donor gave. All of the isolated RNA was reverse transcribed, so expressed TCRB transcripts were sequenced. Profiled with immunoSEQ multiplex PCR; TCRdb holds only in-frame clones, not every one. The data contain 600,000 to 700,000 clones, about an eighth of them singletons. The sequenced sample was naive CD4+ T cells from blood. This clonotype originated in a man in his thirties or forties with type 1 diabetes. This rearrangement joins TRBV5-4 to TRBJ2-5, with D unresolved. CDR3 bases: TGTGCCAGCAGCTTGGTGACCATGGAAGAGACCCAGTACTTC. Translation: CASSLVTMEETQYF.